Shown below are 24 T cell receptor beta chains from a single sample sequenced in a study of blood T cells in healthy people across ages. Primers used in a second PCR of about 7 to 12 cycles were a sample-barcoded 5' primer and a J-beta primer mix. TCRdb re-analysed the 5' RACE reads in MiXCR, keeping a single row per CDR3 protein. The sample holds 730,000 or so distinct CDR3 sequences; roughly 43% are singletons and the top ten take around 32%. The sequenced material came from blood. Every receptor here comes from an elderly man in good health.

This chain joins TRBV29-1 and TRBJ2-5; 7 bases match TRBD2. CDR3 length: 16 amino acids. Unmatched junction bases numbered 19, after V lost 1 base and J lost 11 bases. Germline V gives CDR1 SQVTM, CDR2 ANQGSEA. This CDR3 is CSVEAPFSRDYNEQYF. CDR3 nucleotides: TGCAGCGTTGAAGCCCCCTTTTCAAGGGACTACAATGAGCAGTACTTC.

As for this clonotype: At one end, the junction sequence differs from germline, possibly due to a read error. This rearrangement joins TRBV7-7 to TRBJ2-5; no clear D gene. The CDR3 covers 14 residues. The germline CDR1 and CDR2 sequences are SSHAT and FNYEAQ (reference sequence). This CDR3 is CASSLGEVEETQYF. The DNA of the CDR3 is TGTGCTAGCAGCTTAGGAGAAGTGGAAGAGACCCAGTACTTC.

This clonotype was recorded a few times. The chain links TRBV24-1 to TRBJ2-1; no reliable D call. The V gene's germline CDR1 is KGHDR and CDR2 SFDVKD. The CDR3 extends over 16 amino acids. V lost 0 bases to trimming and J lost 6 bases, with 14 bases between them. CDR3 in amino acids: CATSDLRPITGNEQFF. The CDR3 region has the DNA TGTGCCACCAGTGATTTGCGCCCGATAACTGGCAATGAGCAGTTCTTC.

Details on this clonotype: The junction differs from germline at one of its ends, possibly a read error. The J gene is TRBJ2-1, the V gene TRBV4-3; TRBD1 matches at 7 bases. This CDR3 contains 14 residues. CDR1 and CDR2 from the germline V gene are LGHNA and YSLEER. DNA for the CDR3: TGCGCCAGCAGCCAAGATCGACAGGGCGGTGAGCGGTTCTTC. Its protein is CASSQDRQGGERFF.

The chain joins TRBV6-2 or TRBV6-3 to TRBJ2-5; no definite D call. V lost 1 base, J lost 2 bases, and 17 bases lay in between. The length of the CDR3 is 17 residues. Germline-derived CDR1 and CDR2 are MNHEY and SVGEGT. The chain's CDR3 is CASSYCLKTPLQETQYF. In DNA, the CDR3 is TGTGCCAGCAGTTACTGTCTTAAGACACCCCTACAAGAGACCCAGTACTTC.

The table lists this clonotype with a few counts. A much larger clone is a single base away; this may be a read error. The rearrangement uses TRBV29-1 and TRBJ2-3, with D unresolved. Germline-derived CDR1 and CDR2 are SQVTM and ANQGSEA. The CDR3 is 15 residues long. The CDR3 bases are TGCAGCGTTGAAAATGAGACTTATAGCACAGATATGCAGTATTTT. It codes for CSVENETYSTDMQYF.

The chain has TRBV10-2 and TRBJ1-5; D gene uncertain. The CDR3 contains 13 residues. Germline CDR1 is WSHSY and CDR2 is SAAADI. Trimming left V 9 bases short and J 7 bases short, with 16 bases between. The CDR3 bases are TGCGCCAGTACTCAAGGAGGGCGGCAGCCCCAGCATTTT. Residues: CASTQGGRQPQHF.

This sequence joins TRBV3-1 and TRBJ2-1, with a tentative D call TRBD2 (5 bases). Germline assignment: CDR1 LGHDT and CDR2 YNNKEL (reference sequence). CDR3 length: 14 amino acids. Trimming took 2 bases from V and 9 from J, leaving 14 bases between them. The CDR3 region has the DNA TGTGCCAGCAGCCAATCTCGGGGTAAGGCTGAGCAGTTCTTC. Its translation is CASSQSRGKAEQFF.

The V gene is TRBV10-3, the J gene TRBJ2-1; 12 nucleotides align to TRBD1. Looked up from germline, CDR1 is ENHRY and CDR2 is SYGVKD. Losses at the gene ends were 4 bases for V and 10 bases for J; bases not matched to a gene: 11. There are 16 residues in the CDR3. As DNA, the CDR3 is TGTGCCATCAGTGGCATACCGGGACAGGGGGCCGGGGAGCAGTTCTTC. As protein: CAISGIPGQGAGEQFF.

The rearrangement joins TRBV11-2 to TRBJ2-7; TRBD1 aligns across 7 bases. The trim removed 3 bases at V and 2 bases at J, leaving 10 bases unmatched. The CDR3 is 16 amino acids. In germline, CDR1 is SGHAT, CDR2 FQNNGV. This CDR3 reads CASSFPSGTDTYEQYF. CDR3 DNA sequence: TGTGCCAGCAGCTTCCCATCCGGGACAGACACCTACGAGCAGTACTTC.

The chain has TRBV5-1 and TRBJ2-3; perhaps TRBD1 as D (5 bases). The germline V and J ends were trimmed by 0 bases and 2 bases, with 10 bases remaining between them. The CDR3 runs to 15 residues. CDR1 and CDR2 (germline): SGHRS, YFSETQ. This CDR3 is CASSLGGATTDTQYF. In nucleotides, the CDR3 is TGCGCCAGCAGCTTGGGGGGCGCAACCACAGATACGCAGTATTTT. Full variable domain (remainder filled in from reference TRBV5-1 and TRBJ2-3): KAGVTQTPRYLIKTRGQQVTLSCSPISGHRSVSWYQQTPGQGLQFLFEYFSETQRNKGNFPGRFSGRQFSNSRSEMNVSTLELGDSALYLCASSLGGATTDTQYFGPGTRLTVL.

The genes are TRBV6-2 or TRBV6-3 and TRBJ2-5, with D uncertain. The end of the DNA is better explained by TRBJ2-7, so the J call may be wrong. The CDR3 runs to 13 residues. Germline V CDR1 and CDR2: MNHEY, SVGEGT. Written as DNA, the CDR3 is TGTGCCAGCAGCCGACCTGCGCCCTACGAGCAGTACTTC. Translation: CASSRPAPYEQYF.

The rearrangement uses TRBV6-2 or TRBV6-3 and TRBJ2-7, with 8 nucleotides matching TRBD2. J was trimmed by 0 bases and V by 2 bases; bases with no gene match: 15. This CDR3 has 19 amino acids. Germline V gene lookup returns CDR1 MNHEY and CDR2 SVGEGT. The CDR3 DNA sequence: TGTGCCAGCAGTTACCCATCACGATATTCCGGGACTAGCTCCTACGAGCAGTACTTC. Protein product: CASSYPSRYSGTSSYEQYF.

This clonotype has more than one count but fewer than ten. The chain has TRBV7-9 and TRBJ2-6; weak D call: TRBD2 (6 bases). With 2 bases removed from V and 2 bases from J, the gap between germline ends came to 13 bases. CDR3 length: 17 residues. The V gene's germline CDR1 is SEHNR and CDR2 FQNEAQ (reference sequence). CDR3 amino acids: CASSLLAGGTGANVLTF. CDR3 bases: TGTGCCAGCAGCTTACTTGCTGGAGGGACTGGGGCCAACGTCCTGACTTTC.

This clonotype was detected only a few times. This could be a read error, since a much larger clone is one nucleotide away. The genes are TRBV4-3 and TRBJ2-7; a weak D match, TRBD1 (6 bases). This CDR3 has 13 residues. V was trimmed by 4 bases and J by 5 bases, leaving 12 bases between them. Looked up from germline, CDR1 is LGHNA and CDR2 is YSLEER. This chain's CDR3 is CASSRRQVDEQYF. Written as DNA, the CDR3 is TGCGCCAGCAGCCGTAGACAGGTGGACGAGCAGTACTTC.

The chain is built from TRBV2 and TRBJ2-7, with 12 nucleotides matching TRBD2. V lost 6 bases, J lost 7 bases, and 10 bases stayed unmatched. This CDR3 region has 15 residues. Germline CDR1 reads SNHLY; CDR2 reads FYNNEI. The CDR3 coding sequence is TGTGCCAGCAGACCCACTAGCGGGGGGAACAATGAGCAGTACTTC. Its translation: CASRPTSGGNNEQYF.

This rearrangement joins TRBV4-3 to TRBJ1-1; 7 bases agree with TRBD1. The junction had 12 bases not matched to a gene; V was cut back by 0 bases and J by 2 bases. This CDR3 region has 18 residues. Germline V gives CDR1 LGHNA, CDR2 YSLEER. CDR3 region: CASSQDRGGLAANTEAFF. The CDR3 DNA follows: TGCGCCAGCAGCCAAGATAGAGGGGGCTTAGCCGCCAACACTGAAGCTTTCTTT.

The chain combines TRBV7-9 with TRBJ2-7; a possible D gene is TRBD1 (7 bases). The CDR3 is 18 amino acids. The germline V and J ends were trimmed by 5 bases and 3 bases, with 26 bases remaining between them. Looked up from germline, CDR1 is SEHNR and CDR2 is FQNEAQ (reference sequence). The CDR3 spells CASSRLVAGAGGGYEQYF. The DNA for the CDR3 is TGTGCCAGCAGCCGACTCGTTGCCGGGGCAGGGGGAGGCTACGAGCAGTACTTC.

In the case of this clonotype: A single base separates this from a much larger clone, so it may be a read error. The V and J genes are TRBV2 and TRBJ2-7; D is undetermined. The germline V gene encodes CDR1 SNHLY and CDR2 FYNNEI. The V gene lost 6 bases and the J gene lost 3 bases, with 3 bases spanning the gap. The length of the CDR3 is 10 residues. CDR3 sequence reads: CASRGYEQYF. The CDR3 DNA is TGTGCCAGCAGGGGCTACGAGCAGTACTTC.

This clonotype showed up just a few times. The chain joins TRBV28 to TRBJ2-1; no definite D call. The CDR3 runs 13 residues. Trimming left V 6 bases short and J 5 bases short, with 11 bases between. CDR1 and CDR2 from the germline V gene are MDHEN and SYDVKM. CDR3 nucleotides: TGTGCCAGCAGCACCCTTTTGGACAATGAGCAGTTCTTC. Translating it yields CASSTLLDNEQFF.

The gene calls are TRBV4-3 and TRBJ2-3; 14 nucleotides align to TRBD2. Germline CDR1 LGHNA, CDR2 YSLEER. Trimming took 4 bases from V and 0 from J; bases not matched to a gene: 12. The CDR3 is 20 amino acids. The CDR3 DNA sequence: TGCGCCAGCAGCCTCGGAGGGACTAGCGGGAGATCGGCTAGCACAGATACGCAGTATTTT. Translation: CASSLGGTSGRSASTDTQYF.

The chain combines TRBV28 with TRBJ2-7; D unclear. The CDR3 totals 15 residues. V was pared by 2 bases and J by 2 bases, with 13 bases between. Germline-derived CDR1 and CDR2 are MDHEN and SYDVKM. CDR3 sequence: CASSLLSRPTYEQYF. The CDR3 region has the DNA TGTGCCAGCAGTTTACTGAGTCGTCCTACCTACGAGCAGTACTTC.

The chain recombines TRBV9 with TRBJ2-3; weak D call: TRBD2 (5 bases). Looked up from germline, CDR1 is SGDLS and CDR2 is YYNGEE. This CDR3 has 19 amino acids. Trimming removed 4 bases from V and 1 base from J, with 25 bases in between. Here the CDR3 reads CASSPRSAGGRRRTDTQYF. The CDR3 nucleotides are TGTGCCAGCAGCCCTCGATCGGCTGGCGGGCGGAGGCGCACAGATACGCAGTATTTT.

This clonotype was seen a few times. The rearrangement links TRBV7-2 to TRBJ2-5; D unclear. The V gene's germline CDR1 is SGHTA and CDR2 FQGNSA. Trimming left V 5 bases short and J 0 bases short, with 10 bases between. The CDR3 has 14 residues. The CDR3: CASSIRLDQETQYF. CDR3 nucleotide sequence: TGTGCCAGCAGCATTCGACTGGACCAAGAGACCCAGTACTTC.